This T cell receptor beta chain is drawn from a study of shared T cell receptors in the human thymus. Sequencing used immunoSEQ multiplex PCR; TCRdb keeps in-frame clones, though not all of them. This table holds some 720,000 clones, around 89% found once. J was trimmed by 3 bases and V by 5 bases; bases with no gene match: 13. The germline V gene has CDR1 SGHDN and CDR2 FVKESK. The CDR3 spans 18 residues. These data also featured in a second study, about human thymus T cells. As that study records: Resections removed during corrective heart surgery provided the thymus tissue used.

Source material: thymocytes. The rearrangement uses TRBV14 and TRBJ2-3; 11 bases are shared with TRBD2. The receptor was derived from a boy under two years old with a congenital heart defect. The CDR3 DNA follows: TGTGCCAGCAGCGAAACTAGCGGGGGAGAAGAATTTACAGATACGCAGTATTTT. It yields the protein CASSETSGGEEFTDTQYF.